These 16 T cell receptor beta chains were all obtained from the same sample, sequenced in a study of blood T cell repertoires in COVID-19. The data were produced by immunoSEQ multiplex PCR, yet TCRdb's version contains in-frame clones alone and is incomplete. This sample yields over 200,000 clones, of which around nine tenths are seen a single time; more than 3% belongs to the top ten. Specimen: PBMCs or T cells enriched from blood (not recorded which). The receptors were gathered from a woman between 25 and 40 years old who had been exposed to COVID-19.

This clone was counted once. The chain has TRBV28 and TRBJ2-4, with D perhaps TRBD1 (6 bases). Trimming stripped 3 bases from V and 0 bases from J, with 18 bases between. CDR3 length: 18 amino acids. In germline, CDR1 is MDHEN, CDR2 SYDVKM. In DNA, the CDR3 is TGTGCCAGCAGTTTCCCCATCCCAGGGGCTGGAGCCAAAAACATTCAGTACTTC. It is translated as CASSFPIPGAGAKNIQYF.

The rearrangement uses TRBV5-6 and TRBJ1-2; TRBD1 might be the D (6 bases). V lost 4 bases, J lost 1 base, and 17 bases lay in between. Germline CDR1 reads SGHDT; CDR2 reads YYEEEE. The length of the CDR3 is 16 residues. CDR3 sequence (DNA): TGTGCCAGCAGCCCCGTCTCAGGGGCGCGTAACTATGGCTACACCTTC. Protein sequence: CASSPVSGARNYGYTF.

J is TRBJ2-1 and V is TRBV30; 8 bases align to TRBD2. Germline lookup yields CDR1 GTSNPN and CDR2 SVGIG (reference sequence). Germline trimming cut 8 bases from V and 7 bases from J; bases unmatched to any gene: 4. This CDR3 region has 11 residues. The CDR3 reads CALAGGNEQFF. The CDR3 nucleotides read TGTGCCCTAGCGGGTGGGAATGAGCAGTTCTTC.

This clone was seen once. The gene calls are TRBV29-1 and TRBJ1-2, with 11 bases lining up with TRBD1. V shed 6 bases and J 6 bases; nucleotides not matched to a gene: 9. The CDR3 is 14 amino acids. Germline V gene lookup returns CDR1 SQVTM and CDR2 ANQGSEA. The CDR3: CSVRWTGGADGYTF. The CDR3 nucleotides read TGCAGCGTCCGATGGACAGGGGGCGCAGATGGCTACACCTTC.

V gene TRBV19 combines with J gene TRBJ2-2; 9 bases line up with TRBD1. Unmatched junction bases numbered 7, after V lost 7 bases and J lost 4 bases. CDR1 and CDR2 from the germline V gene are LNHDA and SQIVND (reference sequence). The length of the CDR3 is 15 residues. CDR3 bases: TGTGCCAGTACTAAGGACAGGGGAAGCACCGGGGAGCTGTTTTTT. Translation gives CASTKDRGSTGELFF.

CDR3 sequence: CASASRSVYEQYF. The DNA of the CDR3 is TGTGCCAGCGCTTCCAGGTCTGTTTACGAGCAGTACTTC. The rearrangement uses TRBV27 and TRBJ2-7; D is uncertain. V was cut by 8 bases and J by 4 bases, with 15 bases left in between. CDR1 MNHEY and CDR2 SMNVEV come from the germline V gene (reference sequence). The CDR3 spans 13 residues.

This clone appeared once. The genes are TRBV11-2 and TRBJ2-2; 7 nucleotides agree with TRBD2. CDR3 size: 16 residues. After removal of 5 bases from V and 5 bases from J, the junction contained 11 bases not matched to a gene. Germline V lookup: CDR1 SGHAT, CDR2 FQNNGV. This CDR3 reads CASSRPGGGGTGELFF. CDR3 DNA sequence: TGTGCCAGCAGCCGCCCGGGGGGAGGAGGGACCGGGGAGCTGTTTTTT.

The chain combines TRBV11-2 with TRBJ2-7, with 8 bases fitting TRBD1. With 1 base clipped from V and 7 bases from J, the junction kept 9 bases outside the gene matches. Germline V gene data show CDR1 as SGHAT and CDR2 as FQNNGV. The CDR3 contains 15 residues. This CDR3 is CASSLGDRRTGEQYF. DNA of the CDR3: TGTGCCAGCAGCTTAGGGGACAGGCGAACGGGGGAGCAGTACTTC.

The V gene is TRBV25-1, the J gene TRBJ1-2; weak D call: TRBD1 (5 bases). The V and J ends lost 1 base and 4 bases respectively, with 10 bases between them. The CDR3 has 14 residues. Germline lookup yields CDR1 MGHDK and CDR2 SYGVNS. The CDR3 region is CASSEWGEGYGYTF. CDR3 nucleotide sequence: TGTGCCAGCAGTGAATGGGGGGAAGGCTATGGCTACACCTTC.

The chain is built from TRBV6-5 and TRBJ2-6; D remains unclear. Deletions cut 2 bases from V and 2 bases from J, with 10 bases between. The CDR3 is 16 residues long. Germline loops: CDR1 MNHEY, CDR2 SVGAGI. The CDR3 spells CASSYTSVPGANVLTF. DNA for the CDR3: TGTGCCAGCAGTTACACCAGCGTACCTGGGGCCAACGTCCTGACTTTC.

The CDR3 spells CASSLSKGRNTEAFF. CDR3 DNA sequence: TGTGCCAGCAGTTTATCGAAGGGGCGGAACACTGAAGCTTTCTTT. The chain joins TRBV28 to TRBJ1-1; tentative D call: TRBD1 (5 bases). Germline CDR1 and CDR2: MDHEN and SYDVKM. Trimming pared 1 base from V and 1 base from J, leaving 10 bases between. This CDR3 spans 15 amino acids.

This clone has just a few counts. The chain uses TRBV4-2 and TRBJ2-1; D uncertain. This CDR3 region has 13 residues. Germline CDR1 is LGHNA and CDR2 is YNFKEQ. The V and J ends lost 1 base and 4 bases respectively, with 5 bases between them. CDR3 amino acids: CASSQVRYNEQFF. CDR3 DNA: TGTGCCAGCAGCCAAGTTCGGTACAATGAGCAGTTCTTC.

Only one count was recorded for this clone. The gene calls are TRBV7-2 and TRBJ2-5; D is unresolved. Germline V gene data show CDR1 as SGHTA and CDR2 as FQGNSA. V lost 1 base, J lost 5 bases, and 17 bases lay in between. CDR3 size: 16 residues. The CDR3, as DNA: TGTGCCAGCAGCTTAGGTATCCTTAGTCAGAGGGAGACCCAGTACTTC. This sequence encodes CASSLGILSQRETQYF.

The chain links TRBV10-3 to TRBJ2-7, with 11 bases matching TRBD2. Germline values: CDR1 ENHRY, CDR2 SYGVKD. There are 15 residues in the CDR3. V lost 4 bases and J lost 3; bases outside the gene matches: 5. CDR3 sequence (DNA): TGTGCCATCAGTGCGCGACTAGCGGGACACTACGAGCAGTACTTC. Its translation is CAISARLAGHYEQYF.

The J gene is TRBJ2-2, the V gene TRBV4-2; 7 bases map to TRBD2. Germline V lookup: CDR1 LGHNA, CDR2 YNFKEQ. The CDR3 loop spans 17 amino acids. V was pared by 1 base and J by 4 bases, with 9 bases of the junction left unmatched. The CDR3 bases are TGTGCCAGCAGCCAAGGGATCGAGCGGGGTCTCACCGGGGAGCTGTTTTTT. Its translation: CASSQGIERGLTGELFF.

This clone was recorded once. This chain links TRBV9 with TRBJ2-7; 12 nucleotides match TRBD2. Germline values: CDR1 SGDLS, CDR2 YYNGEE. V was pared by 7 bases and J by 4 bases, with 9 bases of the junction left unmatched. The CDR3 runs 15 residues. The CDR3 here is CASSRTSGIPYEQYF. Written as DNA, the CDR3 is TGTGCCAGCTCTCGGACTAGCGGGATACCGTACGAGCAGTACTTC. Using reference TRBV9 and TRBJ2-7 for the parts outside the CDR3, the full variable domain is DSGVTQTPKHLITATGQRVTLRCSPRSGDLSVYWYQQSLDQGLQFLIQYYNGEERAKGNILERFSAQQFPDLHSELNLSSLELGDSALYFCASSRTSGIPYEQYFGPGTRLTVT.